This TCR beta chain was sequenced in a study of blood T cell repertoires in COVID-19. Study background: Acute and convalescent COVID-19 specimens originated in the United States, Italy and Spain. PBMCs, B-cell-depleted T cells, or T cells were the source of the cDNA or gDNA that made up the material.

This CDR3 region has 15 residues. CDR1 and CDR2 (germline): MDHEN, SYDVKM. V was cut by 8 bases and J by 0 bases, with 11 bases left in between. Under the authors' procedure: Using reference gene primer amplification, nucleated cell counts were estimated. Sequenced by immunoSEQ multiplex PCR; TCRdb stores in-frame clones only, minus some. The V and J calls and clone size were taken over from that table, and D and trimming were inferred from the DNA. Of 170,000 or so clones listed, about 90% were seen once; the top ten hold more than 6.5%. Study members were between roughly 18 and 89 years old and lived in 24 US regions.

The sequenced sample consisted of PBMCs or T cells enriched from blood (not recorded which). The rearrangement links TRBV28 to TRBJ2-6; D might be TRBD2 (6 bases). This TCR came from a woman between 45 and 60 years old who had recovered from COVID-19. CDR3 nucleotides: TGTGCCAGCCTCCCCGGGGGCTCTGGGGCCAACGTCCTGACTTTC. Translating it yields CASLPGGSGANVLTF.